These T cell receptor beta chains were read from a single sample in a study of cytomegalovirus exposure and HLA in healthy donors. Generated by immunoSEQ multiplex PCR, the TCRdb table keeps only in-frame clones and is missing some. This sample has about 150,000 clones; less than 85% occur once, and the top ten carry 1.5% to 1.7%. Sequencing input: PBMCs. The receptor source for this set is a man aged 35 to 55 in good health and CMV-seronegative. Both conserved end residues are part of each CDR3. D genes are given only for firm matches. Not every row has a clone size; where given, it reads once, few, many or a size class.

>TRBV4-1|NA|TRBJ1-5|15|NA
TGCGCCAGCAGCCAAGTGGGACGGGGGAATCAGCCCCAGCATTTT
CASSQVGRGNQPQHF
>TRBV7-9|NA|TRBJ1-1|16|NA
TGTGCCAGCAGCTTAGCGGGGAGGGCTGAGAACACTGAAGCTTTCTTT
CASSLAGRAENTEAFF
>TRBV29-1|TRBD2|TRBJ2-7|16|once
TGCAGCGTTGAATTCCCAGAAGCGGGGCGAGACTACGAGCAGTACTTC
CSVEFPEAGRDYEQYF
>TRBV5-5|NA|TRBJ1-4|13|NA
TGTGCCAGCAGCTTGGCCTCTAATGAAAAACTGTTTTTT
CASSLASNEKLFF
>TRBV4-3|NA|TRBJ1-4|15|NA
TGCGCCAGCAGCCAAGATGGGGCAGAACCAGTAAAACTGTTTTTT
CASSQDGAEPVKLFF
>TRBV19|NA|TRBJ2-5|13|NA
TGCGCCAGTAGGGGGGTGGGGGCTGAGACCCAGTACTTC
CASRGVGAETQYF
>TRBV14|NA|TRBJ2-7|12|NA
TGTGCCAGCAGCCCCAGTCGTCTCGTCGTGTACTTC
CASSPSRLVVYF
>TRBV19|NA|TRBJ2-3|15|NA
TGTGCCAGTAGTTACGGTGCCCTGAGCACAGATACGCAGTATTTT
CASSYGALSTDTQYF
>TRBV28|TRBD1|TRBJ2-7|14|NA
TGTGCCAGCAGTTTCAGGGGGCCCTCCTACGAGCAGTACTTC
CASSFRGPSYEQYF
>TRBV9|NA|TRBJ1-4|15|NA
TGTGCCAGCAGCGATGGACAGCTCTCGAATGAAAAACTGTTTTTT
CASSDGQLSNEKLFF
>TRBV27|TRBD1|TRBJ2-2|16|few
TGTGCCAGCACTTCGACAGGGGGCGGTTACACCGGGGAGCTGTTTTTT
CASTSTGGGYTGELFF
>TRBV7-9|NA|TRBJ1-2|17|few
TGTGCCAGCAGCTTAGGGGGCAGGCCTTACTCTTCATATGGCTACACCTTC
CASSLGGRPYSSYGYTF
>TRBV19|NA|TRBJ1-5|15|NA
TGTGCCAGTAGTATAGGGCAGGGGTGGGATCAGCCCCAGCATTTT
CASSIGQGWDQPQHF
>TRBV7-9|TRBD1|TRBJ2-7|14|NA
TGTGCCAGCAGCTCGGACAGGATCTCCTACGAGCAGTACTTC
CASSSDRISYEQYF
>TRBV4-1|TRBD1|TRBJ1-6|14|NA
TGCGCCAGCAGCCAGCCGGGACAGGCTTCGGCCCTCCACTTT
CASSQPGQASALHF
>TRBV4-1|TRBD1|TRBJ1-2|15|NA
TGCGCCAGCAGCCAACTGGACAGGGATAACTATGGCTACACCTTC
CASSQLDRDNYGYTF
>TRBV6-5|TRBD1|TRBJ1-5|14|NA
TGTGCCAGCAGTCAACTAGACAGGGCTCAGCCCCAGCATTTT
CASSQLDRAQPQHF
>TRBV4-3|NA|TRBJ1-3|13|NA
TGCGCCAGCAGCCAAGATCGGGATGACACCATATATTTT
CASSQDRDDTIYF
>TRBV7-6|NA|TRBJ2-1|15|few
TGTGCCAGCAGCACACGGGGGGCCGGGTACAATGAGCAGTTCTTC
CASSTRGAGYNEQFF
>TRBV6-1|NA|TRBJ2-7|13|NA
TGTGCCAGCAGTGAAGGGCTCTCCTACGAGCAGTACTTC
CASSEGLSYEQYF
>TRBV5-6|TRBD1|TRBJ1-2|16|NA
TGTGCCAGCAGCCCTGGTCCCCATGTACAGGGGGCTAGCTACACCTTC
CASSPGPHVQGASYTF
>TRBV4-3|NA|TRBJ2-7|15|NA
TGCGCCAGCAGCCAAGATAGTAGCGAAGTAGACGAGCAGTACTTC
CASSQDSSEVDEQYF
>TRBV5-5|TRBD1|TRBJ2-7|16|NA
TGTGCCAGCAGCTTGGTTGCAGGACAGGGTACCTACGAGCAGTACTTC
CASSLVAGQGTYEQYF
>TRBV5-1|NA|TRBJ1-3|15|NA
TGCGCCAGCACCCGGGACTTGAGCTCTGGAAACACCATATATTTT
CASTRDLSSGNTIYF
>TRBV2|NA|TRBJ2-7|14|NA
TGTGCCAGCAGCGGCGGGACGAACTCCTACGAGCAGTACTTC
CASSGGTNSYEQYF
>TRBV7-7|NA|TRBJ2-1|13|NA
TGTGCTAGCAGCTTAGGGGCGGGTGGTGAGCAGTTCTTC
CASSLGAGGEQFF
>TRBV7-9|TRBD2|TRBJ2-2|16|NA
TGTGCCAGCAGCGGACTAGCGGGAGGAGTTACCGGGGAGCTGTTTTTT
CASSGLAGGVTGELFF
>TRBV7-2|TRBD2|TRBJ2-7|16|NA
TGTGCCAGCAGCTTATCCTCAGCCGGGGGGGGCTCCGAGCAGTACTTC
CASSLSSAGGGSEQYF
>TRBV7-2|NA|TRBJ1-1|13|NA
TGTGCCAGCACAAGCACGAGGAACACTGAAGCTTTCTTT
CASTSTRNTEAFF
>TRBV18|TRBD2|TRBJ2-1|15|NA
TGTGCCAGCTCGGAACTAGCGGGGTTAGGCGGAGAGCAGTTCTTC
CASSELAGLGGEQFF
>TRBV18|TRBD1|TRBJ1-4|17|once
TGTGCCAGCTCTTCCCAAAGTAACAGGGGTTTCAGCGAAAAACTGTTTTTT
CASSSQSNRGFSEKLFF
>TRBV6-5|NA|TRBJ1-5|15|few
TGTGCCAGCAGCCCCGAGGCCCCAAGAAAACAGCCCCAGCATTTT
CASSPEAPRKQPQHF
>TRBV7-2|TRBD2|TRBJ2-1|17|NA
TGTGCCAGCAGCCCGGGACTAGCGGGAGTTCCGTACAATGAGCAGTTCTTC
CASSPGLAGVPYNEQFF
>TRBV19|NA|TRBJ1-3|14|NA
TGTGCCAGTAGTATGGGGAGGCCTGGAAACACCATATATTTT
CASSMGRPGNTIYF